This T cell receptor (beta chain) was obtained from a study of technical replicates of blood from several donors. The trim removed 4 bases at V and 6 bases at J, leaving 8 bases unmatched. CDR1 and CDR2 (germline): SGHNT, YYREEE (reference sequence). There are 14 residues in the CDR3. Assay used: immunoSEQ multiplex PCR; TCRdb lists only in-frame clones, some missing. The sample has about 60,000 clones, nearly 95% seen once; the top ten hold about 4.5%. The rearrangement uses TRBV5-4 and TRBJ1-1; 8 bases are a match to TRBD1. The TCR comes from a human donor in good health. Some clones in this sample may be carry-over from other donors' samples. The sequencing input was PBMCs. CDR3: CASSPTGQVAEAFF. The CDR3 coding sequence is TGTGCCAGCAGCCCGACGGGACAGGTGGCTGAAGCTTTCTTT.